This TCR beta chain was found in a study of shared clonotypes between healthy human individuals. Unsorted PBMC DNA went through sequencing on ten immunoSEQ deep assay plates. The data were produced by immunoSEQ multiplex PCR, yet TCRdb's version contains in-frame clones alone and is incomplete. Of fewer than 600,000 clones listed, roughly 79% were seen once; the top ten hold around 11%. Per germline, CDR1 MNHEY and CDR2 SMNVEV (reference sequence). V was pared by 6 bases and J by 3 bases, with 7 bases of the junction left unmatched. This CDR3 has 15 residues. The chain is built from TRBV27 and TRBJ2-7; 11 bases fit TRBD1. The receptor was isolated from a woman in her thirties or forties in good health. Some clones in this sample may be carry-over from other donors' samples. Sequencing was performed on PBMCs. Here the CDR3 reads CASRIGTGGIYEQYF. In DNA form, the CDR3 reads TGTGCCAGCAGGATTGGGACAGGGGGTATCTACGAGCAGTACTTC.